Following are 7 T cell receptor beta chains from one sample sequenced in a study of blood T cell repertoires in COVID-19. TCRdb's copy holds only in-frame clones and misses some; the assay was immunoSEQ multiplex PCR. The sample lists over 300,000 clones, around 83% occurring once. Sequencing was performed on peripheral blood. The source of these receptors is a woman aged 45-65 years with acute or convalescent COVID-19.

This clone was counted a single time. The chain couples TRBV5-6 to TRBJ1-1, with a weak D call TRBD1 (6 bases). The V end lost 4 bases, the J end lost 4 bases, and 11 bases lay between the germline ends. The CDR3 loop spans 13 amino acids. Germline V gene data show CDR1 as SGHDT and CDR2 as YYEEEE. The CDR3 sequence: CASSHRDGTEAFF. Here the CDR3 DNA reads TGTGCCAGCAGCCACAGGGACGGCACTGAAGCTTTCTTT.

This sequence joins TRBV9 and TRBJ2-2, with 7 nucleotides matching TRBD1. The CDR3 has 15 residues. Looked up from germline, CDR1 is SGDLS and CDR2 is YYNGEE. Trimming at V came to 2 bases and at J to 3 bases, leaving 4 bases not matched to a gene. CDR3 DNA: TGTGCCAGCAGCGTGGGCAGGGGGTACACCGGGGAGCTGTTTTTT. Its protein product is CASSVGRGYTGELFF.

V gene TRBV20-1 combines with J gene TRBJ2-1; 10 bases are a match to TRBD2. V gave up 3 bases and J gave up 12 bases; unmatched junction bases: 14. The CDR3 runs to 15 residues. The V gene's germline CDR1 is DFQATT and CDR2 SNEGSKA (reference sequence). This CDR3 is CSASPSSSGREMQFF. The CDR3 DNA sequence: TGCAGTGCTAGTCCTTCGTCTAGCGGGAGAGAGATGCAGTTCTTC.

This chain uses TRBV6-5 with TRBJ2-1; 9 nucleotides line up with TRBD2. Losses at the gene ends were 8 bases for V and 6 bases for J; bases not matched to a gene: 11. CDR1 is MNHEY and CDR2 is SVGAGI in the germline V gene. The CDR3 extends over 15 amino acids. CDR3 region: CASFKAGGPRNEQFF. The CDR3 DNA sequence: TGTGCCAGCTTTAAGGCGGGGGGGCCTCGCAATGAGCAGTTCTTC.

The chain recombines TRBV12-5 with TRBJ2-5; 7 bases fit TRBD1. The CDR3 is 13 residues long. After removal of 3 bases from V and 5 bases from J, the junction contained 3 bases not matched to a gene. The V gene's germline CDR1 is LGHNT and CDR2 FRNRAP. This CDR3 reads CASGFRQGETQYF. The CDR3 DNA follows: TGTGCTAGTGGTTTTAGACAGGGCGAGACCCAGTACTTC. Full variable domain (remainder filled in from reference TRBV12-5 and TRBJ2-5): DARVTQTPRHKVTEMGQEVTMRCQPILGHNTVFWYRQTMMQGLELLAYFRNRAPLDDSGMPKDRFSAEMPDATLATLKIQPSEPRDSAVYFCASGFRQGETQYFGPGTRLLVL.

This chain links TRBV3-1 (or the pseudogene TRBV3-2) with TRBJ1-5; D remains unclear. The CDR3 sequence is 14 residues long. V was trimmed by 1 base and J by 12 bases, leaving 16 bases between them. Germline V gene lookup returns CDR1 LGHDT and CDR2 YNNKEL (reference sequence). The CDR3 nucleotides are TGTGCCAGCAGCCAAGGAGGAGGCGATCAACTCCAGCATTTT. This gives the protein CASSQGGGDQLQHF.

This clone was detected only a few times. J is TRBJ1-1 and V is TRBV12-3 or TRBV12-4, with D uncertain. Trimming removed 8 bases from V and 5 bases from J, with 9 bases in between. The CDR3 consists of 11 residues. DNA of the CDR3: TGTGCCAGCGGAGCTCGGACTGAAGCTTTCTTT. As protein: CASGARTEAFF.